The 11 T cell receptor beta chains below were found in one sample sequenced in a study of T cell changes during pregnancy in multiple sclerosis. The method was immunoSEQ multiplex PCR; TCRdb's version includes in-frame clones alone and lacks a portion of them. The repertoire holds approximately 40,000 clones, with 85% to 95% as singletons. Sequencing used peripheral blood. The receptors derive from a female donor with multiple sclerosis, enrolled in a pregnancy study.

The chain combines TRBV4-3 with TRBJ2-1; 13 bases align to TRBD2. Germline V CDR1 and CDR2: LGHNA, YSLEER. V dropped 3 bases and J dropped 8; count of bases not matched to a gene: 7. This CDR3 has 16 residues. The CDR3 DNA reads as TGCGCCAGCAGCCAGGCAACTAGCGGGAGGGGGGATGAGCAGTTCTTC. It specifies CASSQATSGRGDEQFF.

The chain uses TRBV21-1 and TRBJ1-2. TRBV21-1 is labeled a pseudogene. The CDR3 has 13 residues. CDR3 loop: CASIEGTNYGYTF. The CDR3 DNA sequence: TGTGCCAGCATCGAGGGAACTAACTATGGCTACACCTTC.

The chain employs TRBV6-6 and TRBJ1-1; D perhaps matches TRBD1 (6 bases). Germline CDR1 and CDR2: MNHNY and SVGAGI (reference sequence). Trimming took off 5 bases at V and 6 bases at J, with 13 bases between the two ends. CDR3 length: 13 residues. The CDR3 sequence is CASSTPGEAEAFF. The CDR3 DNA sequence: TGTGCCAGCAGTACCCCAGGGGAGGCTGAAGCTTTCTTT.

The CDR3 sequence is CASSLSTGPDTGELFF. The CDR3 DNA reads TGTGCCAGCAGTTTATCGACGGGGCCGGACACCGGGGAGCTGTTTTTT. This chain uses TRBV27 with TRBJ2-2, with D tentatively TRBD1 or TRBD2 (5 bases each). Trimming left V 0 bases short and J 3 bases short, with 11 bases between. The CDR3 runs to 16 residues. Germline V gives CDR1 MNHEY, CDR2 SMNVEV (reference sequence).

In nucleotides, the CDR3 is TGTGCCAGCAGCAAAGTAAGTAGCGGGATACGGCCAGATACGCAGTATTTT. The encoded protein is CASSKVSSGIRPDTQYF. This rearrangement joins TRBV21-1 to TRBJ2-3; the table gives TRBD2 as D, unverified against the DNA. TRBV21-1 constitutes a pseudogene. This CDR3 spans 17 amino acids.

This clone was detected once. The CDR3 spells CAIRDIQDPYEQYF. As DNA, the CDR3 is TGTGCCATCAGAGATATTCAGGACCCTTACGAGCAGTACTTC. The chain carries TRBV10-3 and TRBJ2-7; D is unresolved. CDR1 ENHRY and CDR2 SYGVKD come from the germline V gene. The CDR3 has 14 residues. The germline V and J ends were trimmed by 6 bases and 4 bases, with 16 bases remaining between them.

This sequence joins TRBV9 and TRBJ2-1; TRBD2 matches 12 bases. There are 18 residues in the CDR3. Germline CDR1 is SGDLS and CDR2 is YYNGEE. Trimming cost V 4 bases and J 4 bases; bases outside gene matches: 12. The CDR3 sequence is CASSTTGQGLAGYNEQFF. In nucleotides, the CDR3 is TGTGCCAGCAGCACAACCGGGCAGGGACTAGCGGGTTACAATGAGCAGTTCTTC.

The J gene is TRBJ1-4, the V gene TRBV7-9; perhaps TRBD1 as D (5 bases). CDR3 length equals 15 residues. V lost 1 base and J lost 2, with 8 bases in between. From germline, CDR1 is SEHNR and CDR2 FQNEAQ (reference sequence). The CDR3 is CASSLGAGTNEKLFF. Here the CDR3 DNA reads TGTGCCAGCAGCTTAGGAGCAGGGACTAATGAAAAACTGTTTTTT.

This clone was detected once. This sequence joins TRBV2 and TRBJ2-1, with 8 bases lining up with TRBD2. The CDR3 spans 18 residues. The V gene end was trimmed by 6 bases and the J gene end by 0 bases; junction bases not matched to a gene: 13. From germline, CDR1 is SNHLY and CDR2 FYNNEI. The CDR3 sequence is CASSLRAISGSSYNEQFF. The CDR3 DNA sequence: TGTGCCAGCAGCCTGCGCGCGATAAGCGGGAGCTCCTACAATGAGCAGTTCTTC.

The gene calls are TRBV11-2 and TRBJ2-5, with D perhaps TRBD1 (6 bases). This CDR3 has 13 amino acids. Germline V gives CDR1 SGHAT, CDR2 FQNNGV. Trimming pared 2 bases from V and 7 bases from J, leaving 11 bases between. CDR3 in amino acids: CASSLQGQGTQYF. CDR3 sequence (DNA): TGTGCCAGCAGCTTACAGGGGCAGGGGACCCAGTACTTC.

The V and J genes are TRBV5-1 and TRBJ2-3, with 9 bases identical to TRBD1. There are 16 residues in the CDR3. V was pared by 2 bases and J by 0 bases, with 4 bases of the junction left unmatched. Germline V gene data show CDR1 as SGHRS and CDR2 as YFSETQ. In nucleotides, the CDR3 is TGCGCCAGCAGCTTTCCGGACAGGGGCAGCACAGATACGCAGTATTTT. It is translated as CASSFPDRGSTDTQYF.